The 16 T cell receptor beta chains given below trace back to one sample, sequenced in a study of cytomegalovirus exposure and HLA in healthy donors. Use of 60 Vbeta and 13 Jbeta primers characterized the PCR. Sequencing used immunoSEQ multiplex PCR; TCRdb keeps in-frame clones, though not all of them. The sample has some 160,000 clones; roughly four fifths are singletons. What was sequenced was PBMCs. The receptors here all came from a male donor in good health and CMV-seronegative.

About this clone itself: A junction end diverges from the germline sequence, so it may reflect a read error. This chain uses TRBV7-9 with TRBJ1-1, with 8 positions matching TRBD1. The CDR3 has 15 residues. Germline CDR1 is SEHNR and CDR2 is FQNEAQ (reference sequence). The CDR3 reads CSSSPSTGGNTEAFF. The DNA for the CDR3 is TGTTCCAGCAGCCCGTCAACAGGGGGGAACACTGAAGCTTTCTTT. Based on the CDR3 plus reference TRBV7-9 and TRBJ1-1, the full variable domain is DTGVSQNPRHKITKRGQNVTFRCDPISEHNRLYWYRQTLGQGPEFLTYFQNEAQLEKSRLLSDRFSAERPKGSFSTLEIQRTEQGDSAMYLCSSSPSTGGNTEAFFGQGTRLTVV.

As to this clone: This specimen includes other DNA sequences encoding the same CDR3. The genes are TRBV28 and TRBJ2-3; the D gene is possibly TRBD1 (5 bases). Trimming cost V 6 bases and J 2 bases, with 6 bases left between them. Germline-derived CDR1 and CDR2 are MDHEN and SYDVKM. The CDR3 consists of 12 residues. This CDR3 reads CASSRDTDTQYF. The CDR3 DNA reads TGTGCCAGCAGCAGGGACACAGATACGCAGTATTTT.

The chain uses TRBV7-2 and TRBJ1-2; TRBD1 might be the D (5 bases). CDR1 and CDR2 (germline): SGHTA, FQGNSA. The V end was cut by 5 bases, the J end by 8 bases, with 18 bases between. CDR3 size: 14 residues. In DNA, the CDR3 is TGTGCCAGCAGCCTCCTCCGGGGGGGAGGGGGCTACACCTTC. Protein product: CASSLLRGGGGYTF.

V usage is TRBV10-3 and J usage is TRBJ2-2, with 9 bases identical to TRBD1. The CDR3 is made up of 15 amino acids. The junction had 0 bases not matched to a gene; V was cut back by 4 bases and J by 0 bases. Germline V gene lookup returns CDR1 ENHRY and CDR2 SYGVKD. This CDR3 reads CAISGQGANTGELFF. CDR3 DNA sequence: TGTGCCATCAGTGGACAGGGGGCGAACACCGGGGAGCTGTTTTTT.

This clone was counted a few times. The chain employs TRBV10-3 and TRBJ2-3, with TRBD2 matching over 15 bases. The CDR3 runs 15 residues. The V gene's germline CDR1 is ENHRY and CDR2 SYGVKD. Losses at the gene ends were 6 bases for V and 4 bases for J; bases not matched to a gene: 2. In DNA form, the CDR3 reads TGTGCCATCAGGGGGACTAGCGGGGGGCCAGATACGCAGTATTTT. It specifies CAIRGTSGGPDTQYF.

The chain links TRBV11-2 to TRBJ2-1; TRBD2 is a possible D gene (6 bases). The ends were cut back, 4 bases at V and 9 bases at J, with 19 bases in the middle. Germline values: CDR1 SGHAT, CDR2 FQNNGV. The CDR3 runs to 15 residues. The CDR3 here is CASSSTRRGLGEQFF. As DNA, the CDR3 is TGTGCCAGCAGCTCAACCCGGAGGGGTTTGGGTGAGCAGTTCTTC.

CDR3 loop: CASSLTGDMIYEQYF. The CDR3 bases are TGTGCCAGCAGCCTTACTGGGGACATGATCTACGAGCAGTACTTC. V and J are TRBV7-9 and TRBJ2-7; weak D call: TRBD1 (6 bases). Trimming removed 5 bases from V and 3 bases from J, with 17 bases in between. Germline CDR1 is SEHNR and CDR2 is FQNEAQ (reference sequence). CDR3 size: 15 residues.

With respect to this clone: One end of the junction does not line up with germline, which may come from a read error. The chain is built from TRBV7-9 and TRBJ2-3, with TRBD2 matching over 7 bases. Per germline, CDR1 SEHNR and CDR2 FQNEAQ (reference sequence). The CDR3 has 16 amino acids. The CDR3 loop is CASSSAAGWGVDMQYF. CDR3 in DNA: TGTGCCAGCAGCTCGGCAGCGGGATGGGGTGTAGATATGCAGTATTTT.

This sequence joins TRBV10-3 and TRBJ1-1; D not certain. The CDR3 is 12 residues long. V was shortened by 6 bases and J by 4 bases, with 9 bases between the two germline ends. Per germline, CDR1 ENHRY and CDR2 SYGVKD. CDR3 bases: TGTGCCATCAGCGGACGGGGCACTGAAGCTTTCTTT. Residues: CAISGRGTEAFF.

A remark on this clone: The germline gene is not matched at one end of the junction; a read error may be the cause. CDR3 coding DNA: TGTGCCAGCGGGAGCCTCTCTGGGGTCAACGTCCTGACTTTC. Translation gives CASGSLSGVNVLTF. The J gene is TRBJ2-6, the V gene TRBV6-6; weak D call: TRBD2 (5 bases). Germline lookup yields CDR1 MNHNY and CDR2 SVGAGI (reference sequence). CDR3 length equals 14 residues.

This sequence joins TRBV6-1 and TRBJ2-5, with 10 nucleotides matching TRBD1. V was pared by 6 bases and J by 2 bases, with 3 bases of the junction left unmatched. Germline V lookup: CDR1 MNHNS, CDR2 SASEGT. This CDR3 region has 14 residues. In nucleotides, the CDR3 is TGTGCCAGCAGACGGACAGGGGGACAAGAGACCCAGTACTTC. It translates to CASRRTGGQETQYF.

This clone has a handful of counts. V is TRBV11-2 and J is TRBJ2-6; D is ambiguous. The germline CDR1 and CDR2 sequences are SGHAT and FQNNGV. The CDR3 is made up of 16 amino acids. V lost 6 bases and J 0 bases, leaving 12 bases between the germline ends. This CDR3 is CASRISHASGANVLTF. CDR3 sequence (DNA): TGTGCCAGCAGGATATCACATGCCTCTGGGGCCAACGTCCTGACTTTC.

CDR3 coding DNA: TGTGCCAGCAGCTTCGGGCAGGGTTCTACTGAAGCTTTCTTT. Translation gives CASSFGQGSTEAFF. The rearrangement links TRBV11-1 to TRBJ1-1; a weak D match, TRBD1 (5 bases). This CDR3 is 14 amino acids long. Germline V CDR1 and CDR2: SGHAT, FQDESV (reference sequence). Trimming removed 3 bases at V and 5 bases at J, with 13 bases between.

This chain uses TRBV13 with TRBJ2-2; 7 bases are shared with TRBD2. The CDR3 totals 14 residues. Looked up from germline, CDR1 is PRHDT and CDR2 is FYEKMQ (reference sequence). V trimming: 2 bases; J trimming: 6 bases; junction bases outside the gene matches: 3. This chain's CDR3 is CASSLWTSAGELFF. As DNA, the CDR3 is TGTGCCAGCAGCTTATGGACTAGTGCCGGGGAGCTGTTTTTT. Looking up the rest from reference TRBV13 and TRBJ2-2 gives the full variable domain: AAGVIQSPRHLIKEKRETATLKCYPIPRHDTVYWYQQGPGQDPQFLISFYEKMQSDKGSIPDRFSAQQFSDYHSELNMSSLELGDSALYFCASSLWTSAGELFFGEGSRLTVL.

V gene TRBV29-1 combines with J gene TRBJ2-1, with D possibly TRBD1 on 5 matching bases. The CDR3 loop spans 16 amino acids. With 3 bases removed from V and 8 bases from J, the gap between germline ends came to 23 bases. Germline CDR1 SQVTM, CDR2 ANQGSEA. This CDR3 reads CSVDPSPGQGVYEQFF. The CDR3 bases are TGCAGCGTTGACCCTTCTCCGGGCCAAGGGGTCTATGAGCAGTTCTTC.

The CDR3 loop reads CASSPVTGQGVYEQYF. CDR3 nucleotide sequence: TGTGCCAGCTCCCCAGTTACGGGACAGGGGGTCTACGAGCAGTACTTC. The rearrangement links TRBV18 to TRBJ2-7, with TRBD1 identical over 11 bases. Germline V gene sequence: CDR1 KGHSH, CDR2 LQKENI. V was clipped by 6 bases and J by 3 bases; unmatched bases: 10. The CDR3 is made up of 16 amino acids.